In this sample, the clone carrying this TCR beta chain turned up once. CDR3 length equals 16 residues. V was pared by 0 bases and J by 4 bases, with 15 bases between. Germline lookup yields CDR1 SGHRS and CDR2 YFSETQ. This specimen belongs to a study of blood T cell repertoires in COVID-19. As for the study in general: The origin of the acute and convalescent COVID-19 samples was the United States, Italy and Spain. PBMCs, B-cell-depleted T cells, or T cells were the source of the cDNA or gDNA that made up the material.

As processed by the authors: How many nucleated cells were present was estimated from reference gene primer amplification. Sequencing used immunoSEQ multiplex PCR; TCRdb keeps in-frame clones, though not all of them. D and trimming come from the DNA, and the V and J calls and clone size come from that table. The table lists over 70,000 clones, around 90% of them singletons. The clonotype comes from a human donor with active COVID-19. The donor label of this sample is uncertain. Sequencing was done on a sample of peripheral blood. The V and J genes are TRBV5-1 and TRBJ2-3, with D perhaps matching TRBD1 (7 bases). This CDR3 is CASSLERGGGADTQYF. DNA for the CDR3: TGCGCCAGCAGCTTGGAGCGAGGGGGCGGGGCAGATACGCAGTATTTT.